This T cell receptor (beta chain) was identified in a study of T cell responses to AZD1222 COVID-19 vaccine. Study background: Both about-4-week and about-12-week second-dose recipients were combined. Study outcomes and limitations: Only a handful of AZD1222 recipients, more than five in all, had baseline seropositivity.

The CDR3 is 11 amino acids. V lost 6 bases, J lost 7 bases, and 9 bases lay in between. In the case of this clone: Its antigen is still unknown.

Data came from immunoSEQ multiplex PCR; TCRdb stores just in-frame clones and leaves some out. This table holds about 140,000 clones, approximately 89% found once. V and J are TRBV12-3 or TRBV12-4 and TRBJ2-5; weak D call: TRBD1 (5 bases). The starting material was peripheral blood, obtained on day 0 of AZD1222 vaccination. The TCR was taken from an adult in good health. The CDR3 bases are TGTGCCAGCAGGAAAACAGGGACCCAGTACTTC. Translated, it gives CASRKTGTQYF.